One and the same sample provided the 5 T cell receptor beta chains below, sequenced in a study of lymphopenia after photon versus proton radiotherapy. Generated by immunoSEQ multiplex PCR, the TCRdb table keeps only in-frame clones and is missing some. The profile covers approximately 70,000 clones, with about nine tenths appearing a single time and 9.5% to 15% taken by the ten largest. Sequences were derived from peripheral blood, sampled from a patient treated with proton-based radiotherapy. The origin of the receptors is an elderly man with esophageal cancer.

The chain combines TRBV11-2 with TRBJ2-5, with D tentatively TRBD2 (6 bases). Trimming pared 5 bases from V and 4 bases from J, leaving 20 bases between. Germline CDR1 is SGHAT and CDR2 is FQNNGV. The CDR3 has 16 amino acids. The CDR3, as DNA: TGTGCCAGCAGCGACGGACTACGCCGGAACCGAGAGACCCAGTACTTC. Translated, it gives CASSDGLRRNRETQYF.

The chain couples TRBV6-5 to TRBJ2-1; the D gene is possibly TRBD2 (6 bases). The CDR3 has 16 residues. Trimming took off 0 bases at V and 3 bases at J, with 12 bases between the two ends. Germline assignment: CDR1 MNHEY and CDR2 SVGAGI. CDR3 sequence: CASSYSIGEVYNEQFF. The CDR3 nucleotides read TGTGCCAGCAGTTACTCGATAGGGGAGGTCTACAATGAGCAGTTCTTC.

This chain links TRBV5-1 with TRBJ2-5, with TRBD2 matching over 7 bases. V gave up 4 bases and J gave up 1 base; unmatched junction bases: 7. The CDR3 consists of 15 residues. The germline gives CDR1 SGHRS, CDR2 YFSETQ. The CDR3, as DNA: TGCGCCAGCAGCGCAAACCCGGGGGGCCAAGAGACCCAGTACTTC. Residues: CASSANPGGQETQYF.

This clone was detected once. This chain uses TRBV18 with TRBJ2-3; D call uncertain. Germline V CDR1 and CDR2: KGHSH, LQKENI. The CDR3 is made up of 14 amino acids. The V gene lost 6 bases and the J gene lost 2 bases, with 12 bases spanning the gap. The CDR3, as DNA: TGTGCCAGCTCTCCTGGGATCTCCACAGATACGCAGTATTTT. Translating it yields CASSPGISTDTQYF. Full variable domain (remainder filled in from reference TRBV18 and TRBJ2-3): NAGVMQNPRHLVRRRGQEARLRCSPMKGHSHVYWYRQLPEEGLKFMVYLQKENIIDESGMPKERFSAEFPKEGPSILRIQQVVRGDSAAYFCASSPGISTDTQYFGPGTRLTVL.

The J gene is TRBJ1-1, the V gene TRBV5-1, with a tentative D call TRBD1 (5 bases). This CDR3 contains 17 residues. The germline CDR1 and CDR2 sequences are SGHRS and YFSETQ. Between the trimmed V and J ends, which lost 0 bases and 5 bases, there was a span of 20 bases. DNA for the CDR3: TGCGCCAGCAGCTTGGCAAGGCAGGGCGGGGTGGGAACTGAAGCTTTCTTT. Translated: CASSLARQGGVGTEAFF.